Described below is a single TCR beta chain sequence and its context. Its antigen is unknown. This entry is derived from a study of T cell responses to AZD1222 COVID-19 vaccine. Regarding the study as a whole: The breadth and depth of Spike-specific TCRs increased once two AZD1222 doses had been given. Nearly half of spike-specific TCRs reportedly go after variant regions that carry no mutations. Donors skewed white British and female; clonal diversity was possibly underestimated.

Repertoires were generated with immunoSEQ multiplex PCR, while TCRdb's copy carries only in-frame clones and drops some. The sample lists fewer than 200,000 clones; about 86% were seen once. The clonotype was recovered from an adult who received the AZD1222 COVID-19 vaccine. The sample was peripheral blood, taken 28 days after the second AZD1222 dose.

The CDR3 sequence: CAWSVGQGSTEAFF. The CDR3, as DNA: TGTGCCTGGAGTGTTGGACAGGGCAGCACTGAAGCTTTCTTT. The V gene is TRBV30, the J gene TRBJ1-1; 8 nucleotides align to TRBD1. The CDR3 is made up of 14 amino acids. From germline, CDR1 is GTSNPN and CDR2 SVGIG (reference sequence). With V trimmed by 0 bases and J by 4 bases, 4 bases remained unmatched.